What follows are 16 T cell receptor beta chains derived from one specimen sequenced in a study of blood T cell repertoires in COVID-19. Some clones are missing from TCRdb's copy, which holds only in-frame ones; the method was immunoSEQ multiplex PCR. The data show 310,000 or so clones, approximately 90% seen once. Specimen: PBMCs or T cells enriched from blood (not recorded which). These TCRs come from a woman aged 30 to 39 who had recovered from COVID-19.

The gene calls are TRBV9 and TRBJ1-2; TRBD1 matches at 7 bases. Germline loops: CDR1 SGDLS, CDR2 YYNGEE. The ends lost 0 bases at V and 2 bases at J; junction bases unmatched: 4. CDR3 length: 15 residues. The DNA for the CDR3 is TGTGCCAGCAGCGTAGACTCGGGACAGAACTATGGCTACACCTTC. This translates into CASSVDSGQNYGYTF.

This chain links TRBV2 with TRBJ2-1, with 7 bases lining up with TRBD2. The V and J ends lost 7 bases and 9 bases, in that order; junction bases with no gene match: 3. Germline CDR1 and CDR2: SNHLY and FYNNEI. The CDR3 runs to 11 residues. CDR3 sequence reads: CASNERGEQFF. DNA of the CDR3: TGTGCCAGCAATGAGCGGGGTGAGCAGTTCTTC.

The chain is built from TRBV9 and TRBJ1-1, with TRBD1 matching 10 bases. CDR1 SGDLS and CDR2 YYNGEE come from the germline V gene. V dropped 0 bases and J dropped 4; count of bases not matched to a gene: 6. The CDR3 spans 16 residues. CDR3 nucleotide sequence: TGTGCCAGCAGCGTAGGAGGACAGGGGGAGGGCACTGAAGCTTTCTTT. It codes for CASSVGGQGEGTEAFF.

This chain links TRBV7-9 with TRBJ1-5, with TRBD1 as a possible D gene (5 bases). Trimming removed 4 bases from V and 3 bases from J, with 13 bases in between. Germline assignment: CDR1 SEHNR and CDR2 FQNEAQ (reference sequence). CDR3 size: 15 residues. In nucleotides, the CDR3 is TGTGCCAGCAGCTCAGCGGGCAGGGTCAATCAGCCCCAGCATTTT. Protein: CASSSAGRVNQPQHF.

The chain is built from TRBV30 and TRBJ2-6; D is possibly TRBD2 (5 bases). The CDR3 spans 18 residues. Germline V gene lookup returns CDR1 GTSNPN and CDR2 SVGIG (reference sequence). V lost 0 bases and J lost 2, with 17 bases in between. CDR3 residues: CAWSVRGSPYAGANVLTF. The DNA for the CDR3 is TGTGCCTGGAGTGTACGCGGGTCCCCGTATGCTGGGGCCAACGTCCTGACTTTC.

This clone appeared once. The gene calls are TRBV19 and TRBJ2-1; TRBD2 aligns across 10 bases. Trimming at V came to 6 bases and at J to 5 bases, leaving 16 bases not matched to a gene. The CDR3 has 18 residues. Germline assignment: CDR1 LNHDA and CDR2 SQIVND (reference sequence). The CDR3 spells CASSLRAGLLAGNNEQFF. CDR3 DNA: TGTGCCAGTAGCCTGAGGGCGGGCCTACTAGCGGGGAACAATGAGCAGTTCTTC. Full variable domain (missing parts from reference TRBV19 and TRBJ2-1): DGGITQSPKYLFRKEGQNVTLSCEQNLNHDAMYWYRQDPGQGLRLIYYSQIVNDFQKGDIAEGYSVSREKKESFPLTVTSAQKNPTAFYLCASSLRAGLLAGNNEQFFGPGTRLTVL.

This clone was seen once. This chain joins TRBV7-6 and TRBJ1-4; D unresolved. CDR1 and CDR2 (germline): SGHVS, FNYEAQ. Trimming stripped 5 bases from V and 1 base from J, with 11 bases between. The CDR3 contains 15 residues. CDR3 loop: CASSASPGTNEKLFF. CDR3 DNA: TGTGCCAGCAGCGCCTCCCCCGGAACTAATGAAAAACTGTTTTTT.

This rearrangement joins TRBV4-3 to TRBJ1-5; TRBD1 agrees at 7 bases. There are 13 residues in the CDR3. V was pared by 1 base and J by 10 bases, with 4 bases of the junction left unmatched. The germline V gene has CDR1 LGHNA and CDR2 YSLEER. CDR3 sequence reads: CASSQAGQFPQHF. The DNA for the CDR3 is TGCGCCAGCAGCCAAGCGGGACAGTTCCCCCAGCATTTT.

CDR3: CASSPREGSNQPQHF. In DNA form, the CDR3 reads TGTGCCAGCAGCCCCAGGGAGGGTAGCAATCAGCCCCAGCATTTT. The chain carries TRBV6-5 and TRBJ1-5, with D perhaps TRBD1 (5 bases). CDR3 length: 15 amino acids. Trimming left V 6 bases short and J 0 bases short, with 12 bases between. Germline CDR1 MNHEY, CDR2 SVGAGI.

The chain couples TRBV7-2 to TRBJ1-2; the D gene is possibly TRBD1 (6 bases). The germline V and J ends were trimmed by 0 bases and 12 bases, with 17 bases remaining between them. The germline V gene encodes CDR1 SGHTA and CDR2 FQGNSA. The CDR3 runs 14 residues. CDR3 loop: CASSLAGHRVTDTF. DNA of the CDR3: TGTGCCAGCAGCTTAGCGGGACATCGGGTTACGGACACCTTC.

The chain has TRBV6-5 and TRBJ1-2, with 9 bases that match TRBD1. Germline CDR1 MNHEY, CDR2 SVGAGI. Trimming cost V 4 bases and J 8 bases; bases outside gene matches: 5. The CDR3 sequence is 13 residues long. The CDR3 protein is CASSSGQGRGYTF. In nucleotides, the CDR3 is TGTGCCAGCAGTTCCGGACAGGGGAGAGGCTACACCTTC.

This chain joins TRBV5-1 and TRBJ2-2; TRBD2 agrees at 16 bases. The CDR3 loop spans 18 amino acids. J was trimmed by 0 bases and V by 4 bases; bases with no gene match: 3. The germline gives CDR1 SGHRS, CDR2 YFSETQ. CDR3 loop: CASSPGTSGGANTGELFF. CDR3 in DNA: TGCGCCAGCAGCCCGGGGACTAGCGGGGGGGCGAACACCGGGGAGCTGTTTTTT.

The gene calls are TRBV11-2 and TRBJ1-2; D is uncertain. V dropped 1 base and J dropped 4 bases, with 10 bases sitting between them. The length of the CDR3 is 14 residues. Germline CDR1 and CDR2: SGHAT and FQNNGV. The CDR3 protein is CASSLGGISYGYTF. In DNA, the CDR3 is TGTGCCAGCAGCTTAGGAGGGATATCCTATGGCTACACCTTC. The full variable domain, rest sourced from reference TRBV11-2 and TRBJ1-2, is EAGVAQSPRYKIIEKRQSVAFWCNPISGHATLYWYQQILGQGPKLLIQFQNNGVVDDSQLPKDRFSAERLKGVDSTLKIQPAKLEDSAVYLCASSLGGISYGYTFGSGTRLTVV.

V and J are TRBV5-1 and TRBJ2-7; 12 bases align to TRBD1. Germline lookup yields CDR1 SGHRS and CDR2 YFSETQ. The CDR3 has 16 amino acids. V gave up 0 bases and J gave up 4 bases; unmatched junction bases: 5. This CDR3 reads CASSLEGTGGGYEQYF. CDR3 coding DNA: TGCGCCAGCAGCTTGGAGGGGACAGGGGGCGGTTACGAGCAGTACTTC.

The chain combines TRBV19 with TRBJ1-5, with D possibly being TRBD1 (6 bases). Germline V gene data show CDR1 as LNHDA and CDR2 as SQIVND (reference sequence). The CDR3 is 14 amino acids. Trimming pared 5 bases from V and 2 bases from J, leaving 10 bases between. This chain's CDR3 is CASSLQGGNQPQHF. The CDR3 DNA sequence: TGTGCCAGTAGTCTACAGGGTGGCAATCAGCCCCAGCATTTT.

This chain uses TRBV6-5 with TRBJ1-2; TRBD1 matches at 9 bases. The CDR3 has 14 residues. Germline loops: CDR1 MNHEY, CDR2 SVGAGI. After removal of 4 bases from V and 8 bases from J, the junction contained 8 bases not matched to a gene. The CDR3 reads CASSSPGTGRGYTF. CDR3 coding DNA: TGTGCCAGCAGTTCCCCGGGGACAGGGAGAGGCTACACCTTC.